The rows below give T cell receptor beta chains drawn from one sample of a study of T cell responses to AZD1222 COVID-19 vaccine. The protocol was immunoSEQ multiplex PCR, while the TCRdb copy is restricted to in-frame clones and leaves out a portion. The sample shows about 120,000 clones, approximately 89% of them seen only once. This specimen consisted of peripheral blood, obtained on day 0 of AZD1222 vaccination. The receptors were gathered from an adult in good health. Both conserved end residues are part of each CDR3. Each record gives: J gene, clone size, V gene, D gene, CDR3 protein, CDR3 DNA. A D gene is named only where the DNA matches it firmly. Clone size is given for some rows only: seen once, a few or many times, or a class if the clone is expanded.

>TRBJ1-3|-|TRBV6-5|-
CASSLTGGGNTIYF
TGTGCCAGCAGTCTCACGGGTGGTGGAAACACCATATATTTT
>TRBJ2-1|-|TRBV7-8|TRBD2
CASSFGRGEQFF
TGTGCCAGCAGCTTCGGGAGGGGGGAGCAGTTCTTC
>TRBJ1-5|-|TRBV7-2|-
CASSLALSQPQHF
TGTGCCAGCAGCTTAGCGTTGTCTCAGCCCCAGCATTTT
>TRBJ2-7|-|TRBV6-2/TRBV6-3|TRBD2
CASSYSKLAGNEQYF
TGTGCCAGCAGTTACTCGAAACTAGCGGGGAACGAGCAGTACTTC
>TRBJ2-3|once|TRBV10-3|TRBD2
CATLVSGGSTDTQYF
TGTGCCACCTTGGTGAGCGGGGGAAGCACAGATACGCAGTATTTT
>TRBJ2-7|-|TRBV4-2|TRBD1
CASSRSTGSDEQYF
TGTGCCAGCAGCCGTTCGACAGGGTCGGACGAGCAGTACTTC
>TRBJ1-5|few|TRBV19|-
CASSPGYSNQPQHF
TGTGCCAGTAGTCCGGGGTATAGCAATCAGCCCCAGCATTTT
>TRBJ1-6|-|TRBV5-1|-
CASSLQWGGDSPLHF
TGCGCCAGCAGCTTGCAGTGGGGAGGGGATTCACCCCTCCACTTT
>TRBJ2-3|-|TRBV15|TRBD2
CATSRSTSGGRVDTQYF
TGTGCCACCAGCCGCTCGACTAGCGGGGGGCGCGTAGATACGCAGTATTTT
>TRBJ1-6|-|TRBV27|TRBD1
CASSPTQGYNSPLHF
TGTGCCAGCAGTCCGACACAGGGGTATAATTCACCCCTCCACTTT
>TRBJ2-5|-|TRBV7-2|TRBD2
CASSKAPAGGRETQYF
TGTGCCAGCAGCAAGGCGCCAGCGGGGGGGCGAGAGACCCAGTACTTC
>TRBJ2-5|once|TRBV19|TRBD2
CASSSTGTSGAETQYF
TGTGCCAGTAGTTCAACCGGGACTAGCGGGGCAGAGACCCAGTACTTC
>TRBJ2-7|-|TRBV27|-
CASSLLAGSYEQYF
TGTGCCAGCAGTTTACTCGCAGGGTCCTACGAGCAGTACTTC
>TRBJ2-7|-|TRBV28|TRBD1
CASSSPGTGYYEQYF
TGTGCCAGCAGTAGCCCCGGGACAGGGTACTACGAGCAGTACTTC
>TRBJ1-6|once|TRBV5-4|-
CASRFRGADSPLHF
TGTGCCAGCAGATTCAGGGGAGCGGATTCACCCCTCCACTTT
>TRBJ1-1|-|TRBV4-2|TRBD1
CASSAGQGTNTEAFF
TGTGCCAGCAGCGCGGGACAGGGAACGAACACTGAAGCTTTCTTT
>TRBJ2-5|once|TRBV7-2|-
CASSLAPNPYQETQYF
TGTGCCAGCAGCTTAGCGCCAAATCCGTACCAAGAGACCCAGTACTTC
>TRBJ2-7|few|TRBV29-1|-
CSVEGTPGTEQYF
TGCAGCGTTGAGGGGACTCCCGGTACCGAGCAGTACTTC
>TRBJ1-2|medium-sized|TRBV29-1|-
CSVEGTNGYTF
TGCAGCGTTGAGGGGACTAATGGCTACACCTTC
>TRBJ2-5|-|TRBV7-2|TRBD1
CASSQATGGAETQYF
TGTGCCAGCAGCCAAGCGACAGGGGGCGCAGAGACCCAGTACTTC
>TRBJ1-2|-|TRBV27|TRBD1
CASSLGQGDGYTF
TGTGCCAGCAGCCTCGGACAGGGAGATGGCTACACCTTC
>TRBJ1-2|-|TRBV18|-
CASSPPAGSYGYTF
TGTGCCAGCTCACCACCCGCAGGGAGCTATGGCTACACCTTC
>TRBJ1-1|-|TRBV7-3|-
CASSLGQYTEAFF
TGTGCCAGCAGCTTAGGACAGTACACTGAAGCTTTCTTT
>TRBJ2-5|-|TRBV6-6|-
CASSYSNGNQETQYF
TGTGCCAGCAGTTACTCGAACGGGAACCAAGAGACCCAGTACTTC
>TRBJ2-5|-|TRBV3-1/TRBV3-2|-
CASSLSLGLGRETQYF
TGTGCCAGCAGCCTCTCATTGGGGTTGGGGAGAGAGACCCAGTACTTC
>TRBJ2-2|-|TRBV2|-
CASRPTVNTGELFF
TGTGCCAGCAGACCGACAGTTAACACCGGGGAGCTGTTTTTT
>TRBJ1-5|-|TRBV7-2|-
CASSLVPNSNQPQHF
TGTGCCAGCAGCTTAGTCCCCAACAGCAATCAGCCCCAGCATTTT
>TRBJ2-3|few|TRBV19|TRBD2
CASSPGGGVDTQYF
TGTGCCAGTAGTCCGGGAGGGGGAGTAGATACGCAGTATTTT